This T cell receptor (beta chain) was identified in a study of shared T cell receptors in the human thymus. With 1 base removed from V and 5 bases from J, the gap between germline ends came to 15 bases. Germline CDR1 reads SEHNR; CDR2 reads FQNEAQ (reference sequence). The CDR3 contains 16 residues. Here immunoSEQ multiplex PCR was the method, and the copy in TCRdb shows in-frame clones only, minus some. The sample shows 600,000 to 900,000 clones, approximately 85% of them seen only once. These data also featured in a second study, about human thymus T cells. Per that study: Resections from corrective heart surgery supplied the thymus tissue. Usage of V and J genes appeared biased in thymic and blood repertoires. Unrelated individuals had highly overlapping thymic repertoires, as reported in related research.

The V call is TRBV7-9, the J call TRBJ1-5; the D gene is possibly TRBD1 (6 bases). The clonotype comes from a girl less than two years old with a congenital heart defect. Sequencing input: thymocytes. The CDR3 bases are TGTGCCAGCAGCTTAGAGGTGGCAGAGGGGGATCAGCCCCAGCATTTT. Residues: CASSLEVAEGDQPQHF.